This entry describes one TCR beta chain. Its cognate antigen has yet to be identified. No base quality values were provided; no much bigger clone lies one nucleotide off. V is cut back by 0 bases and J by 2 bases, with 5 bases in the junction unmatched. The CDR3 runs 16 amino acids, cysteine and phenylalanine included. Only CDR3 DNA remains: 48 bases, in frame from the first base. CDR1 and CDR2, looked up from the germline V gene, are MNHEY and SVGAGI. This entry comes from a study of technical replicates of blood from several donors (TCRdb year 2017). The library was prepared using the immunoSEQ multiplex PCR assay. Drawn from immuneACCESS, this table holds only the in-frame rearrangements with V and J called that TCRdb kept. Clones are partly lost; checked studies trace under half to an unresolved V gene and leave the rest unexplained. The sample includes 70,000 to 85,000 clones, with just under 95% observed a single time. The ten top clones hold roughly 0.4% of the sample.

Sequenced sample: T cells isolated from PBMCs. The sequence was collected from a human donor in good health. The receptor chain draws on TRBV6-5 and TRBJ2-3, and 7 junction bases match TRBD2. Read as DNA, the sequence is TGTGCCAGCAGTTACTCGGCTAGCGGACTCACAGATACGCAGTATTTT. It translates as CASSYSASGLTDTQYF.